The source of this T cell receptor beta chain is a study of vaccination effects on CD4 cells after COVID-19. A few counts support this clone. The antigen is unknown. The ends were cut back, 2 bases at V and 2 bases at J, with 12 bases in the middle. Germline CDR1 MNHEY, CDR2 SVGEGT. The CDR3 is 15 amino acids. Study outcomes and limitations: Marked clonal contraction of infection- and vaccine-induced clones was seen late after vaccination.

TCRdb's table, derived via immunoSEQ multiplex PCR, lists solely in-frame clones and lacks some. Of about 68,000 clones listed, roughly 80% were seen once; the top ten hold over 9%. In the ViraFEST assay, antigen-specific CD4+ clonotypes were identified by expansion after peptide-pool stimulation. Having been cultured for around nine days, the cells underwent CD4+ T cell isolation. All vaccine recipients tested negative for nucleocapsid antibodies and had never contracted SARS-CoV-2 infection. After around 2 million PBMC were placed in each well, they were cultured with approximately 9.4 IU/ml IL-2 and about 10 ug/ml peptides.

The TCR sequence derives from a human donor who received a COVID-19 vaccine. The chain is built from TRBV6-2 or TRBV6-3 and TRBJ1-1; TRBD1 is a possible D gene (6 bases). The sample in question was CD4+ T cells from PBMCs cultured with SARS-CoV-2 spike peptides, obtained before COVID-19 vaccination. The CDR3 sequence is CASSYSGTLNTEAFF. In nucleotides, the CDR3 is TGTGCCAGCAGTTACAGTGGGACACTAAACACTGAAGCTTTCTTT.